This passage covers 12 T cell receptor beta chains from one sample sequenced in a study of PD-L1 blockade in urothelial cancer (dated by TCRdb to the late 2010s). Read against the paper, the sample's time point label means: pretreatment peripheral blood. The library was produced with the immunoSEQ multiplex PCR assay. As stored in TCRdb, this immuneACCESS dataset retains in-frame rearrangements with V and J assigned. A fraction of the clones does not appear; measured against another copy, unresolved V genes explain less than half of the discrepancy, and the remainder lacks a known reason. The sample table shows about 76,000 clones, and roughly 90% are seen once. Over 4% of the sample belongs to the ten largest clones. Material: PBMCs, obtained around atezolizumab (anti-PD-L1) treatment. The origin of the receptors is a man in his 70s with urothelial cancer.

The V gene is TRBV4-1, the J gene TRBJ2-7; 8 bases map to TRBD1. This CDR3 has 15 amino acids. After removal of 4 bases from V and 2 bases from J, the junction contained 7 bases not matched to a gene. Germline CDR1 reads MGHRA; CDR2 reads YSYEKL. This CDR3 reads CASSLRTGLTYEQYF. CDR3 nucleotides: TGCGCCAGCAGCCTTCGGACAGGGTTGACCTACGAGCAGTACTTC.

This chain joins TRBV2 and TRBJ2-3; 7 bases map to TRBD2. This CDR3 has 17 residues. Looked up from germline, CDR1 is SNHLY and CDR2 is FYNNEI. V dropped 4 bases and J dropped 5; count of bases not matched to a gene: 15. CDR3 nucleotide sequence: TGTGCCAGCAGTGGGGGCCCGAGGGGAGGGAATATAGATACGCAGTATTTT. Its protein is CASSGGPRGGNIDTQYF.

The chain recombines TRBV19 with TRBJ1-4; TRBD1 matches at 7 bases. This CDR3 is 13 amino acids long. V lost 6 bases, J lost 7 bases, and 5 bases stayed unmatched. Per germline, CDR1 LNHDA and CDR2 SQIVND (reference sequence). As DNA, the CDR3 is TGTGCCAGTAGCTTCGGGACAGTTGAAAAACTGTTTTTT. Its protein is CASSFGTVEKLFF.

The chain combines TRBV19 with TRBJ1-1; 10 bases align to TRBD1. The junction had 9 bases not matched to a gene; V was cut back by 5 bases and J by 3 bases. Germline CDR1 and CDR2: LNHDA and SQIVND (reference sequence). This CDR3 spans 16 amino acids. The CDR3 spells CASSPRQGARYTEAFF. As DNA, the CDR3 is TGTGCCAGTAGTCCCCGACAGGGGGCGCGGTACACTGAAGCTTTCTTT. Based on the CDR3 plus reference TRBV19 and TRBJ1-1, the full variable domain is DGGITQSPKYLFRKEGQNVTLSCEQNLNHDAMYWYRQDPGQGLRLIYYSQIVNDFQKGDIAEGYSVSREKKESFPLTVTSAQKNPTAFYLCASSPRQGARYTEAFFGQGTRLTVV.

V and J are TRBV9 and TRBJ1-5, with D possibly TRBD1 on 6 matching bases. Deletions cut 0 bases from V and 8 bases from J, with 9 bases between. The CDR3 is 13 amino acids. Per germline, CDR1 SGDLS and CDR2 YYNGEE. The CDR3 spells CASSVAWDKPQHF. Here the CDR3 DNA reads TGTGCCAGCAGCGTAGCTTGGGACAAGCCCCAGCATTTT.

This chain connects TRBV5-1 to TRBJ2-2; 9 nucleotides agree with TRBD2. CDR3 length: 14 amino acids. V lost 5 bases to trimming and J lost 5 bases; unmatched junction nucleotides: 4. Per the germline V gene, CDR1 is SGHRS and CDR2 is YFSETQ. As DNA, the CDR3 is TGCGCCAGCAGGCGGACTAGCGAGACCGGGGAGCTGTTTTTT. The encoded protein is CASRRTSETGELFF.

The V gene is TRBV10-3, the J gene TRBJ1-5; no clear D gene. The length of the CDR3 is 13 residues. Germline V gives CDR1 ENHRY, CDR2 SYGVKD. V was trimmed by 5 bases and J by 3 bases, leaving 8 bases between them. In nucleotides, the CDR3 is TGTGCCATCAGTTCGGAGCTCAATCAGCCCCAGCATTTT. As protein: CAISSELNQPQHF.

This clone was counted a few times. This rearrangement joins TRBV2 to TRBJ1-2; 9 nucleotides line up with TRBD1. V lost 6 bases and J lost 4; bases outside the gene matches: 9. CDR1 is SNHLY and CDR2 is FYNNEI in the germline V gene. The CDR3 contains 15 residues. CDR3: CASSEGQGQIYGYTF. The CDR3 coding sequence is TGTGCCAGCAGCGAGGGACAGGGCCAAATCTATGGCTACACCTTC.

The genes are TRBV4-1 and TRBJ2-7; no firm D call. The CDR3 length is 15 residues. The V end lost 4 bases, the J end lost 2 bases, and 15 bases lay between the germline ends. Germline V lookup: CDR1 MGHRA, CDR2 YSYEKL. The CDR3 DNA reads TGCGCCAGCAGCCCCCTCATCAGCGTTGCCTACGAGCAGTACTTC. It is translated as CASSPLISVAYEQYF.

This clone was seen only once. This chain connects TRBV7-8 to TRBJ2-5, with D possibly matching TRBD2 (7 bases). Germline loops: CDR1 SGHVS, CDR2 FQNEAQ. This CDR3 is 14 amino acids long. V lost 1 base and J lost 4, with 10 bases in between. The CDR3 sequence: CASSLVAGAETQYF. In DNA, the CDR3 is TGTGCCAGCAGCTTAGTGGCGGGGGCAGAGACCCAGTACTTC.

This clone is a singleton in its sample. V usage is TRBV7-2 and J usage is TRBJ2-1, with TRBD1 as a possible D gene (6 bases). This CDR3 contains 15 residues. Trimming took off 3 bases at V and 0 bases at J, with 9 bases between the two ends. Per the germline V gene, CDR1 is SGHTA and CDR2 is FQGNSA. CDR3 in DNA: TGTGCCAGCAGCTTTCAGACAGGCTCCTACAATGAGCAGTTCTTC. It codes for CASSFQTGSYNEQFF.

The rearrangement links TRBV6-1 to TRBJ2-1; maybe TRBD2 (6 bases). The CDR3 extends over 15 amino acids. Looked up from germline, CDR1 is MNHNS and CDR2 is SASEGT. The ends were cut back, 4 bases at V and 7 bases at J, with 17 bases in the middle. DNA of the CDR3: TGTGCCAGCAGTGCCCGGGGGTCAATGAGGAATGAGCAGTTCTTC. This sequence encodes CASSARGSMRNEQFF.